This TCR beta chain was recovered during a study of shared clonotypes between healthy human individuals. Unsorted samples relied on tens of millions of PBMCs, which served as the source of genomic DNA. Each subset's genomic DNA was shared equally among a number of immunoSEQ plates. TCRdb's copy holds only in-frame clones and misses some; the assay was immunoSEQ multiplex PCR. This sample yields under 600,000 clones, of which roughly four fifths are seen a single time; about 12% belongs to the top ten. Comment on this clone: Its antigen is still unknown.

Overall study findings and caveats: It was the few donors that limited the genetic and exposure-history diversity represented.

The receptor's source is a woman aged 40 to 50 in good health. Some clones in this sample may be carry-over from other donors' samples. The sequencing sample was made of PBMCs.

CDR3 nucleotides: TGTGCCAGCAGTATGACCCAAGAGACCCAGTACTTC. This translates into CASSMTQETQYF. The chain links TRBV7-9 to TRBJ2-5; D gene uncertain. The CDR3 is 12 amino acids. The V gene lost 6 bases and the J gene lost 1 base, with 6 bases spanning the gap. Germline CDR1 reads SEHNR; CDR2 reads FQNEAQ (reference sequence).